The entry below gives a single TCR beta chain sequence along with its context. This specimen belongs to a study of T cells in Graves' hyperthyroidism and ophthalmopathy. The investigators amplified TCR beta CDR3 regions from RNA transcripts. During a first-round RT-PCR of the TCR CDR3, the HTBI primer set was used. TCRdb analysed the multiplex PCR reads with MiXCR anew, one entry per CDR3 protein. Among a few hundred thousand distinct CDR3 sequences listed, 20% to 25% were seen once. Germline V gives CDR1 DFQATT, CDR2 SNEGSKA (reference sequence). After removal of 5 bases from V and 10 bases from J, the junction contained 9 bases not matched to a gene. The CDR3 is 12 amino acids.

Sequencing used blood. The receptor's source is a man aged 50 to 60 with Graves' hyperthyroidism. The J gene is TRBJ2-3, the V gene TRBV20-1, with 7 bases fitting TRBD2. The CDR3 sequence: CSAQGVREAQYF. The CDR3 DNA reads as TGCAGTGCTCAAGGGGTTCGGGAGGCGCAGTATTTT.